These 18 T cell receptor beta chains were all obtained from the same sample, sequenced in a study of blood T cell repertoires in COVID-19. The method was immunoSEQ multiplex PCR; TCRdb's version includes in-frame clones alone and lacks a portion of them. The table shows over 200,000 clones, with 80% to 85% occurring only once. Material: PBMCs or T cells enriched from blood (not recorded which). The receptor source for this set is a woman aged 45 to 65 with acute COVID-19.

V and J are TRBV5-5 and TRBJ1-1, with D unclear. The length of the CDR3 is 14 residues. Trimming left V 2 bases short and J 2 bases short, with 10 bases between. Germline-derived CDR1 and CDR2 are SGHKS and YYEKEE (reference sequence). CDR3 loop: CASSFPGGNTEAFF. The CDR3 DNA is TGTGCCAGCAGCTTCCCCGGAGGAAACACTGAAGCTTTCTTT. Based on the CDR3 plus reference TRBV5-5 and TRBJ1-1, the full variable domain is DAGVTQSPTHLIKTRGQQVTLRCSPISGHKSVSWYQQVLGQGPQFIFQYYEKEERGRGNFPDRFSARQFPNYSSELNVNALLLGDSALYLCASSFPGGNTEAFFGQGTRLTVV.

The table lists this clone with a count of one. This rearrangement joins TRBV11-3 to TRBJ1-6; the match to TRBD1 covers 8 bases. The CDR3 length is 14 residues. Trimming took 7 bases from V and 8 from J; bases not matched to a gene: 7. The germline gives CDR1 SGHNT, CDR2 YENEEA. The CDR3 nucleotides read TGTGCCAGCAAAGACAGGGGCGATCATTCACCCCTCCACTTT. Encoded protein: CASKDRGDHSPLHF.

This chain connects TRBV2 to TRBJ2-2; a weak D match, TRBD1 (5 bases). Trimming left V 4 bases short and J 0 bases short, with 15 bases between. Germline CDR1 is SNHLY and CDR2 is FYNNEI. This CDR3 is 17 amino acids long. CDR3 loop: CASSVQGSATNTGELFF. The CDR3 nucleotides read TGTGCCAGCAGTGTTCAGGGCAGCGCCACGAACACCGGGGAGCTGTTTTTT.

The chain carries TRBV24-1 and TRBJ2-5; weak D call: TRBD1 (5 bases). Germline V gives CDR1 KGHDR, CDR2 SFDVKD. The V end lost 3 bases, the J end lost 7 bases, and 17 bases lay between the germline ends. This CDR3 contains 15 residues. In nucleotides, the CDR3 is TGTGCCACCAGTGATCCTGGGGCAGCCCCCGGGACCCAGTACTTC. It yields the protein CATSDPGAAPGTQYF.

This chain uses TRBV6-2 or TRBV6-3 with TRBJ1-2; D is unresolved. Trimming pared 4 bases from V and 3 bases from J, leaving 18 bases between. This CDR3 region has 16 residues. The germline gives CDR1 MNHEY, CDR2 SVGEGT. The CDR3 loop is CASSFRSDLSDYGYTF. For the CDR3, the DNA is TGTGCCAGCAGTTTTCGATCGGACTTATCTGACTATGGCTACACCTTC.

This chain connects TRBV4-3 to TRBJ2-7, with 10 bases lining up with TRBD1. Germline trimming cut 4 bases from V and 2 bases from J; bases unmatched to any gene: 5. Germline loops: CDR1 LGHNA, CDR2 YSLEER. This CDR3 comprises 15 residues. DNA for the CDR3: TGCGCCAGCAGCCGCGAGACAGGGGGCCCCTACGAGCAGTACTTC. The encoded protein is CASSRETGGPYEQYF.

V gene TRBV29-1 combines with J gene TRBJ1-2, with TRBD1 matching 8 bases. CDR3 length equals 13 residues. Germline CDR1 and CDR2: SQVTM and ANQGSEA. Trimming took 2 bases from V and 5 from J; bases not matched to a gene: 4. CDR3 residues: CSVERDRGYGYTF. CDR3 in DNA: TGCAGCGTTGAACGAGACAGGGGTTATGGCTACACCTTC.

The chain employs TRBV7-3 and TRBJ1-6; weak D call: TRBD1 (5 bases). The V gene lost 0 bases and the J gene lost 6 bases, with 9 bases spanning the gap. The CDR3 runs to 15 residues. CDR1 is SGHTA and CDR2 is FQGTGA in the germline V gene. CDR3 protein: CASSLTAQGNSPLHF. The DNA of the CDR3 is TGTGCCAGCAGCTTAACGGCCCAGGGTAATTCACCCCTCCACTTT.

V and J are TRBV10-1 and TRBJ2-3, with 8 bases fitting TRBD2. Germline loops: CDR1 WNHNN, CDR2 SYGVQD (reference sequence). The CDR3 covers 13 residues. J lost 5 bases, V lost 6 bases, and 4 bases had no gene match. CDR3 DNA: TGCGCCAGCAGACCGGGAGGGGGAGATACGCAGTATTTT. This encodes CASRPGGGDTQYF.

This clone has a handful of counts. The chain couples TRBV4-3 to TRBJ1-2; D may be TRBD1 (5 bases). Germline-derived CDR1 and CDR2 are LGHNA and YSLEER. Trimming removed 3 bases from V and 6 bases from J, with 20 bases in between. The CDR3 extends over 16 amino acids. The CDR3 DNA is TGCGCCAGCAGCCAGGCCGTAGGGGTCCTTGTTGATGGCTACACCTTC. It specifies CASSQAVGVLVDGYTF.

The V gene is TRBV4-1, the J gene TRBJ2-5; D may be TRBD2 (6 bases). The CDR3 sequence is 14 residues long. V dropped 2 bases and J dropped 5 bases, with 12 bases sitting between them. CDR1 MGHRA and CDR2 YSYEKL come from the germline V gene. The CDR3 bases are TGCGCCAGCAGCCAACTTTTCCTAGCGGAGACCCAGTACTTC. As protein: CASSQLFLAETQYF.

The chain links TRBV11-3 to TRBJ1-5, with D possibly TRBD1 on 5 matching bases. The CDR3 runs to 15 residues. Germline assignment: CDR1 SGHNT and CDR2 YENEEA. V lost 4 bases to trimming and J lost 7 bases, with 17 bases between them. The DNA of the CDR3 is TGTGCCAGCAGCTGCAGCCGCCGCAGGGCGCAGCCCCAGCATTTT. Amino acids: CASSCSRRRAQPQHF.

V is TRBV28 and J is TRBJ1-6; D is possibly TRBD1 (6 bases). CDR3 length equals 16 residues. Germline V gives CDR1 MDHEN, CDR2 SYDVKM. Trimming removed 3 bases at V and 8 bases at J, with 17 bases between. In DNA form, the CDR3 reads TGTGCCAGCAGTTTCAGGGCCAGGGGAATTGATTCACCCCTCCACTTT. Protein sequence: CASSFRARGIDSPLHF.

This clone was counted a few times. The rearrangement uses TRBV28 and TRBJ2-3; 10 positions match TRBD1. The ends lost 4 bases at V and 7 bases at J; junction bases unmatched: 11. This CDR3 region has 16 residues. Germline CDR1 MDHEN, CDR2 SYDVKM. The CDR3 protein is CASSSPTGGSPNTQYF. CDR3 coding DNA: TGTGCCAGCAGTTCCCCGACAGGGGGCTCCCCGAATACGCAGTATTTT.

CDR3 amino acids: CASSTTGSSYEQYF. In DNA form, the CDR3 reads TGTGCCAGCAGCACTACAGGGAGCTCCTACGAGCAGTACTTC. This sequence joins TRBV7-9 and TRBJ2-7; a weak D match, TRBD1 (6 bases). The CDR3 is 14 residues long. Trimming removed 5 bases from V and 0 bases from J, with 11 bases in between. CDR1 is SEHNR and CDR2 is FQNEAQ in the germline V gene (reference sequence).

The rearrangement uses TRBV18 and TRBJ1-6, with TRBD1 as a possible D gene (6 bases). The ends were cut back, 2 bases at V and 7 bases at J, with 12 bases in the middle. The CDR3 consists of 15 residues. Germline values: CDR1 KGHSH, CDR2 LQKENI. The DNA of the CDR3 is TGTGCCAGCTCACCAGGACAGTATGCGAATTCACCCCTCCACTTT. Protein: CASSPGQYANSPLHF.

The gene calls are TRBV9 and TRBJ1-2; no clear D. Deletions cut 0 bases from V and 1 base from J, with 10 bases between. There are 15 residues in the CDR3. Germline lookup yields CDR1 SGDLS and CDR2 YYNGEE. CDR3 region: CASSVGDILNYGYTF. The CDR3 DNA reads as TGTGCCAGCAGCGTAGGAGACATTCTTAACTATGGCTACACCTTC.

This chain uses TRBV7-8 with TRBJ2-7, with 7 positions matching TRBD1. The CDR3 length is 14 residues. Trimming cost V 1 base and J 2 bases; bases outside gene matches: 2. CDR1 and CDR2 (germline): SGHVS, FQNEAQ. The CDR3, as DNA: TGTGCCAGCAGCTTAGACAGGGGCCCCTACGAGCAGTACTTC. Translated, it gives CASSLDRGPYEQYF.